These 29 T cell receptor beta chains were sequenced from one sample in a study of T cells after posttransplantation cyclophosphamide (dated by TCRdb to the mid-2010s). Library generation was performed with the immunoSEQ multiplex PCR assay. Drawn from immuneACCESS, this table holds only the in-frame rearrangements with V and J called that TCRdb kept. Clones are partly lost; checked studies trace under half to an unresolved V gene and leave the rest unexplained. This sample shows about 38,000 clones, and none of them turns up only once. The top ten clones comprise roughly 2.5% of the sample. Material: PBMCs. These receptors all stem from a man in his fifties in good health, CMV-negative, and a related stem cell transplant donor.

This clone has at least ten counts. The V gene is TRBV6-5, the J gene TRBJ1-2, with TRBD1 matching over 9 bases. CDR1 is MNHEY and CDR2 is SVGAGI in the germline V gene. The V and J ends lost 6 bases and 7 bases, in that order; junction bases with no gene match: 6. The CDR3 is 13 amino acids. The CDR3 coding sequence is TGTGCCAGCAGACGACAGGGGGGATCTGGCTACACCTTC. It yields the protein CASRRQGGSGYTF.

The chain couples TRBV10-3 to TRBJ2-3; maybe TRBD1 (5 bases). Per germline, CDR1 ENHRY and CDR2 SYGVKD. The length of the CDR3 is 16 residues. The V end lost 2 bases, the J end lost 2 bases, and 14 bases lay between the germline ends. The CDR3 spells CAISEGESGFTDTQYF. Written as DNA, the CDR3 is TGTGCCATCAGTGAGGGAGAGTCAGGGTTCACAGATACGCAGTATTTT.

At least ten counts were recorded for this clone. The chain uses TRBV13 and TRBJ2-6; D is possibly TRBD1 (5 bases). V was shortened by 0 bases and J by 0 bases, with 12 bases between the two germline ends. This CDR3 is built from 18 residues. Germline assignment: CDR1 PRHDT and CDR2 FYEKMQ (reference sequence). CDR3 region: CASSLGFQGPSGANVLTF. The CDR3 DNA reads TGTGCCAGCAGCTTAGGTTTTCAGGGCCCCTCTGGGGCCAACGTCCTGACTTTC.

This clone turned up a few times. V usage is TRBV19 and J usage is TRBJ1-2; no firm D call. The ends were cut back, 7 bases at V and 4 bases at J, with 13 bases in the middle. This CDR3 has 13 residues. CDR1 and CDR2 from the germline V gene are LNHDA and SQIVND (reference sequence). The CDR3 sequence: CASTPRGAYGYTF. The CDR3 DNA reads as TGTGCCAGTACCCCACGGGGAGCCTATGGCTACACCTTC.

This clone appeared a few times. The rearrangement joins TRBV14 to TRBJ2-3, with 11 bases matching TRBD2. From germline, CDR1 is SGHDN and CDR2 FVKESK. J was trimmed by 10 bases and V by 1 base; bases with no gene match: 7. There are 15 residues in the CDR3. CDR3 nucleotides: TGTGCCAGCAGCCAAGCGCTAGCGGGGGGCTTTCCGCAGTATTTT. Amino acids: CASSQALAGGFPQYF.

This clone has a count of ten or more. V is TRBV5-1 and J is TRBJ2-1, with TRBD2 matching 9 bases. J lost 7 bases, V lost 0 bases, and 5 bases had no gene match. Germline CDR1 and CDR2: SGHRS and YFSETQ. The CDR3 sequence is 15 residues long. Here the CDR3 DNA reads TGCGCCAGCAGCTTGGATGCGGGAGGGTTTAATGAGCAGTTCTTC. This gives the protein CASSLDAGGFNEQFF. The whole variable domain, filled in from reference TRBV5-1 and TRBJ2-1, reads KAGVTQTPRYLIKTRGQQVTLSCSPISGHRSVSWYQQTPGQGLQFLFEYFSETQRNKGNFPGRFSGRQFSNSRSEMNVSTLELGDSALYLCASSLDAGGFNEQFFGPGTRLTVL.

Many counts were recorded for this clone. The chain uses TRBV5-1 and TRBJ1-2; 10 bases align to TRBD1. The V gene end was trimmed by 4 bases and the J gene end by 7 bases; junction bases not matched to a gene: 7. The germline CDR1 and CDR2 sequences are SGHRS and YFSETQ. The CDR3 length is 14 residues. CDR3 bases: TGCGCCAGCAGCCCCGGCGGACAGGGGGGTGGCTACACCTTC. Translation gives CASSPGGQGGGYTF.

This clone came up many times. The chain carries TRBV4-3 and TRBJ1-4, with D perhaps TRBD1 (5 bases). The CDR3 is 15 residues long. Trimming removed 2 bases at V and 3 bases at J, with 10 bases between. Germline CDR1 reads LGHNA; CDR2 reads YSLEER. CDR3 coding DNA: TGCGCCAGCAGCCAAAATTTAGGGGCTAATGAAAAACTGTTTTTT. Protein sequence: CASSQNLGANEKLFF.

This clone was detected many times. The rearrangement links TRBV29-1 to TRBJ2-1, with 12 bases identical to TRBD2. The J segment lost 4 bases and the V segment lost 0 bases, leaving 7 bases of the junction unmatched. The CDR3 spans 17 residues. In germline, CDR1 is SQVTM, CDR2 ANQGSEA. The CDR3 loop reads CSVEDGASGGAYNEQFF. CDR3 DNA sequence: TGCAGCGTTGAAGATGGGGCTAGCGGGGGGGCGTACAATGAGCAGTTCTTC.

This clone was observed many times. This rearrangement joins TRBV5-1 to TRBJ2-1; 8 nucleotides match TRBD2. V lost 7 bases and J lost 0; bases outside the gene matches: 6. The CDR3 length is 15 residues. CDR1 and CDR2 from the germline V gene are SGHRS and YFSETQ. Written as DNA, the CDR3 is TGCGCCAGCCAGAAAAGCGGGAGCTCCTACAATGAGCAGTTCTTC. Its protein product is CASQKSGSSYNEQFF.

This clone was seen ten or more times. The gene calls are TRBV7-9 and TRBJ2-7, with 7 bases lining up with TRBD1. The CDR3 loop spans 16 amino acids. Germline-derived CDR1 and CDR2 are SEHNR and FQNEAQ (reference sequence). The ends lost 2 bases at V and 0 bases at J; junction bases unmatched: 7. The CDR3 sequence is CASSLIGTATSYEQYF. The CDR3, as DNA: TGTGCCAGCAGCTTAATCGGGACAGCAACCTCCTACGAGCAGTACTTC.

This clone was detected a few times. The V gene is TRBV9, the J gene TRBJ2-5; 12 bases map to TRBD2. The last part of the DNA fits TRBJ2-7 better; the J call may be wrong. The germline gives CDR1 SGDLS, CDR2 YYNGEE. The CDR3 totals 15 residues. In nucleotides, the CDR3 is TGTGCCAGCAGTTCTAGCGGGGGGGGGCGTTACGAGCAGTACTTC. Translated, it gives CASSSSGGGRYEQYF.

This clone was seen ten or more times. This chain uses TRBV6-1 with TRBJ1-2, with D possibly TRBD1 on 6 matching bases. From germline, CDR1 is MNHNS and CDR2 SASEGT. Between the trimmed V and J ends, which lost 8 bases and 8 bases, there was a span of 15 bases. The CDR3 is 12 residues long. This CDR3 is CASQGQLKGYTF. Here the CDR3 DNA reads TGTGCCAGCCAAGGACAGTTGAAAGGCTACACCTTC.

The chain joins TRBV11-2 to TRBJ2-5; 7 bases match TRBD2. Germline values: CDR1 SGHAT, CDR2 FQNNGV. CDR3 length: 15 amino acids. With 0 bases clipped from V and 1 base from J, the junction kept 2 bases outside the gene matches. The CDR3 region is CASSLEIAGQETQYF. CDR3 DNA: TGTGCCAGCAGCTTAGAGATAGCGGGCCAAGAGACCCAGTACTTC.

This clone was picked up many times. This sequence joins TRBV7-9 and TRBJ2-3, with 8 bases fitting TRBD2. The CDR3 runs 15 residues. Looked up from germline, CDR1 is SEHNR and CDR2 is FQNEAQ (reference sequence). The ends lost 2 bases at V and 3 bases at J; junction bases unmatched: 4. The CDR3 nucleotides are TGTGCCAGCAGCTTATCATCGGGGGGGACAGATACGCAGTATTTT. Translated, it gives CASSLSSGGTDTQYF.

This clone was counted ten times or more. The chain has TRBV7-9 and TRBJ1-2; D possibly corresponds to TRBD1 (5 bases). The V and J ends lost 5 bases and 3 bases respectively, with 19 bases between them. Germline loops: CDR1 SEHNR, CDR2 FQNEAQ (reference sequence). This CDR3 comprises 16 residues. In nucleotides, the CDR3 is TGTGCCAGCAGCCCAAACCCCGGGGGGTTTGACTATGGCTACACCTTC. This translates into CASSPNPGGFDYGYTF.

This clone was observed at least ten times. This CDR3 reads CASSIWLAGGLYPFF. The CDR3 DNA sequence: TGTGCCAGTAGTATATGGCTAGCGGGGGGGCTTTATCCGTTCTTC. The chain uses TRBV19 and TRBJ2-1, with 12 bases identical to TRBD2. Germline V gene sequence: CDR1 LNHDA, CDR2 SQIVND (reference sequence). The V gene end was trimmed by 2 bases and the J gene end by 15 bases; junction bases not matched to a gene: 11. This CDR3 is built from 15 residues.

The V and J genes are TRBV9 and TRBJ2-1, with D possibly TRBD1 on 6 matching bases. The CDR3 is 15 amino acids. Germline CDR1 SGDLS, CDR2 YYNGEE. V lost 0 bases and J lost 3, with 10 bases in between. The CDR3 sequence is CASSVEGEVYNEQFF. The CDR3, as DNA: TGTGCCAGCAGCGTAGAGGGGGAAGTCTACAATGAGCAGTTCTTC.

The table lists this clone with many counts. The chain carries TRBV27 and TRBJ2-5, with D hard to call. Germline loops: CDR1 MNHEY, CDR2 SMNVEV (reference sequence). V lost 8 bases, J lost 3 bases, and 13 bases lay in between. The CDR3 has 13 residues. This CDR3 is CASRGSAEETQYF. CDR3 nucleotide sequence: TGTGCCAGCCGAGGATCGGCGGAAGAGACCCAGTACTTC.

This clone was seen repeatedly, ten times or more. V usage is TRBV6-5 and J usage is TRBJ2-1; D not certain. The germline V gene encodes CDR1 MNHEY and CDR2 SVGAGI. The CDR3 has 15 amino acids. V shed 0 bases and J shed 0 bases, with 6 bases lying between them. CDR3 protein: CASSYSPYSYNEQFF. The CDR3 DNA sequence: TGTGCCAGCAGTTACTCTCCCTACTCCTACAATGAGCAGTTCTTC.

This clone was recorded a few times. This chain uses TRBV27 with TRBJ1-3, with D perhaps TRBD1 (6 bases). With 4 bases removed from V and 2 bases from J, the gap between germline ends came to 15 bases. This CDR3 is 16 amino acids long. Per the germline V gene, CDR1 is MNHEY and CDR2 is SMNVEV (reference sequence). CDR3 coding DNA: TGTGCCAGCAGTTCATCAACAGGGACGCCTGGAAACACCATATATTTT. It is translated as CASSSSTGTPGNTIYF.

This clone has at least ten counts. J is TRBJ2-2 and V is TRBV14; D is perhaps TRBD2 (6 bases). Looked up from germline, CDR1 is SGHDN and CDR2 is FVKESK. This CDR3 contains 15 residues. Trimming cost V 5 bases and J 3 bases, with 13 bases left between them. CDR3 nucleotide sequence: TGTGCCAGCAGCGGAGGGATTAGGGACACCGGGGAGCTGTTTTTT. Protein sequence: CASSGGIRDTGELFF.

This clone was seen many times. As DNA, the CDR3 is TGTGCCAGCAGCTCAGGGGACATGACTGAGACCCAGTACTTC. Protein: CASSSGDMTETQYF. This chain links TRBV7-9 with TRBJ2-5; perhaps TRBD1 as D (6 bases). Germline assignment: CDR1 SEHNR and CDR2 FQNEAQ (reference sequence). Trimming removed 4 bases at V and 5 bases at J, with 14 bases between. The CDR3 has 14 residues.

This clone was seen many times. V and J are TRBV7-9 and TRBJ2-1, with 15 bases matching TRBD2. Trimming cost V 4 bases and J 3 bases; bases outside gene matches: 7. CDR1 is SEHNR, CDR2 FQNEAQ, per germline (reference sequence). The CDR3 is 18 amino acids. CDR3 nucleotides: TGTGCCAGCAGCTCCGGACTAGCGGGAGGGGGCAACTACAATGAGCAGTTCTTC. This encodes CASSSGLAGGGNYNEQFF.

This clone was found many times. The rearrangement joins TRBV4-1 to TRBJ2-1; 10 bases align to TRBD2. V lost 5 bases and J lost 4; bases outside the gene matches: 8. Germline lookup yields CDR1 MGHRA and CDR2 YSYEKL. This CDR3 has 16 residues. CDR3 in amino acids: CASSGVSGGFYNEQFF. Here the CDR3 DNA reads TGCGCCAGCAGCGGGGTTAGCGGGGGGTTTTACAATGAGCAGTTCTTC.

This clone has a count of ten or more. The chain combines TRBV2 with TRBJ2-7; 16 bases match TRBD2. The V gene's germline CDR1 is SNHLY and CDR2 FYNNEI. V lost 6 bases to trimming and J lost 1 base; unmatched junction nucleotides: 9. The CDR3 has 18 amino acids. The CDR3 loop reads CASRTGTSGGAMSYEQYF. For the CDR3, the DNA is TGTGCCAGCAGGACCGGGACTAGCGGGGGGGCCATGTCCTACGAGCAGTACTTC. The full variable domain, rest sourced from reference TRBV2 and TRBJ2-7, is EPEVTQTPSHQVTQMGQEVILRCVPISNHLYFYWYRQILGQKVEFLVSFYNNEISEKSEIFDDQFSVERPDGSNFTLKIRSTKLEDSAMYFCASRTGTSGGAMSYEQYFGPGTRLTVT.

This clone was detected ten times or more. This CDR3 is CASSYSLWATEAFF. CDR3 DNA sequence: TGTGCCAGCAGCTATAGTCTCTGGGCTACTGAAGCTTTCTTT. The rearrangement uses TRBV5-4 and TRBJ1-1, with D unclear. CDR1 and CDR2 from the germline V gene are SGHNT and YYREEE (reference sequence). V was trimmed by 3 bases and J by 5 bases, leaving 14 bases between them. The CDR3 covers 14 residues.

This clone was seen ten or more times. This rearrangement joins TRBV25-1 to TRBJ2-5; 11 bases align to TRBD2. Germline V CDR1 and CDR2: MGHDK, SYGVNS. The CDR3 contains 16 residues. V was clipped by 8 bases and J by 4 bases; unmatched bases: 12. CDR3 residues: CASSPLAGGPSETQYF. In DNA, the CDR3 is TGTGCCAGCTCACCATTAGCGGGAGGGCCGTCAGAGACCCAGTACTTC.

The table lists this clone with many counts. The gene calls are TRBV11-2 and TRBJ2-3, with D possibly being TRBD1 (6 bases). The CDR3 spans 16 residues. Germline lookup yields CDR1 SGHAT and CDR2 FQNNGV. The V and J ends lost 2 bases and 1 base respectively, with 13 bases between them. The CDR3 reads CASSLLQGFGTDTQYF. DNA of the CDR3: TGTGCCAGCAGCTTACTACAGGGCTTTGGCACAGATACGCAGTATTTT.